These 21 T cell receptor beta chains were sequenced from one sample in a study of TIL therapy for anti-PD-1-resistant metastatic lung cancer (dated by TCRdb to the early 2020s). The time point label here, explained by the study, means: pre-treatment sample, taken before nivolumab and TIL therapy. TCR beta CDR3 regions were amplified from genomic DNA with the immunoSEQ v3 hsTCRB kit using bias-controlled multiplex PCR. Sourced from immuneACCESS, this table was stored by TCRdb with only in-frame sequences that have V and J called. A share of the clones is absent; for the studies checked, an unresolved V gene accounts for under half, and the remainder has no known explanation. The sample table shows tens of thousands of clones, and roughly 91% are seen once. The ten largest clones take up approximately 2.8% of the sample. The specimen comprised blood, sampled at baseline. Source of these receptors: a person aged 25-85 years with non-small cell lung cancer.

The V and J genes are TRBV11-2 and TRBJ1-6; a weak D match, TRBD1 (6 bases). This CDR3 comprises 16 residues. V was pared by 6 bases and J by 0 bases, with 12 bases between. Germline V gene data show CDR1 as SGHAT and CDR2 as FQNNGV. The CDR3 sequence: CASRQTGSSYNSPLHF. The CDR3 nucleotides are TGTGCCAGCAGGCAAACAGGGAGCTCCTATAATTCACCCCTCCACTTT.

The CDR3 DNA is TGTGCCAGCAGTTCCTCGGGAGTCACCAAAAACATTCAGTACTTC. Its protein product is CASSSSGVTKNIQYF. The chain couples TRBV28 to TRBJ2-4; tentative D call: TRBD2 (6 bases). Germline V gives CDR1 MDHEN, CDR2 SYDVKM. The V gene lost 4 bases and the J gene lost 2 bases, with 12 bases spanning the gap. There are 15 residues in the CDR3.

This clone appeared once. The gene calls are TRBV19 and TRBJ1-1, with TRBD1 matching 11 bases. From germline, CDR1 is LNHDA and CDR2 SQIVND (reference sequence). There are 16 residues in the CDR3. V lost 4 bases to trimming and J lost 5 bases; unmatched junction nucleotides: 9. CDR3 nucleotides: TGTGCCAGTAGTAGGCGGACAGGGGGCCGGATAACTGAAGCTTTCTTT. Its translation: CASSRRTGGRITEAFF.

The CDR3 sequence: CASSRTPGQGYEQYF. CDR3 nucleotides: TGTGCCAGCAGCCGTACTCCGGGACAGGGCTACGAGCAGTACTTC. The chain joins TRBV6-5 to TRBJ2-7, with TRBD1 matching over 9 bases. Germline V gene lookup returns CDR1 MNHEY and CDR2 SVGAGI. This CDR3 has 15 residues. The V gene end was trimmed by 6 bases and the J gene end by 3 bases; junction bases not matched to a gene: 9.

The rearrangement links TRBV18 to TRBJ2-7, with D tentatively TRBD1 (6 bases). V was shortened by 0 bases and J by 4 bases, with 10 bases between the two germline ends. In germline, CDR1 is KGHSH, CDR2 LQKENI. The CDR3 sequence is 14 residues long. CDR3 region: CASSPPAQGYEQYF. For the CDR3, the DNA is TGTGCCAGCTCACCACCCGCACAGGGTTACGAGCAGTACTTC.

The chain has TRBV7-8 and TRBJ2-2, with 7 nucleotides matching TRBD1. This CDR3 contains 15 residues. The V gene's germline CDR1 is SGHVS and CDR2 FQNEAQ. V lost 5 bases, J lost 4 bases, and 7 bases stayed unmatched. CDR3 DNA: TGTGCCAGCAGCCCCGCAGGGGGTGTCACCGGGGAGCTGTTTTTT. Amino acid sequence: CASSPAGGVTGELFF.

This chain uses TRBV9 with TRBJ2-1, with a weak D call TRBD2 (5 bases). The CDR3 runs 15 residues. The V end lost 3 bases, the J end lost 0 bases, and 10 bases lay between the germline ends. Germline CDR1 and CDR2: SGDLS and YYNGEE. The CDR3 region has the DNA TGTGCCAGCAGCGGTAGGGAGAGCTCCTACAATGAGCAGTTCTTC. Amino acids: CASSGRESSYNEQFF.

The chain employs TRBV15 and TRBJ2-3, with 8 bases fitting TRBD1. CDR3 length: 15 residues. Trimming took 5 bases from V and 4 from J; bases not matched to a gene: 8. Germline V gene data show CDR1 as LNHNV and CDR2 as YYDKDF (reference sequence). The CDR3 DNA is TGTGCCACCAGCGGACAGGGAACGAGGCCAGATACGCAGTATTTT. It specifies CATSGQGTRPDTQYF. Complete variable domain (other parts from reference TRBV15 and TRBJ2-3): DAMVIQNPRYQVTQFGKPVTLSCSQTLNHNVMYWYQQKSSQAPKLLFHYYDKDFNNEADTPDNFQSRRPNTSFCFLDIRSPGLGDTAMYLCATSGQGTRPDTQYFGPGTRLTVL.

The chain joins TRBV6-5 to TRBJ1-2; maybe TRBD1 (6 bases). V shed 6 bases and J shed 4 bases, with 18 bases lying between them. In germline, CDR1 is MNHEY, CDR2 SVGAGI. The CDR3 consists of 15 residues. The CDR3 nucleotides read TGTGCCAGCAGCATCGATGGTCAGGGGACCTATGGCTACACCTTC. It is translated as CASSIDGQGTYGYTF.

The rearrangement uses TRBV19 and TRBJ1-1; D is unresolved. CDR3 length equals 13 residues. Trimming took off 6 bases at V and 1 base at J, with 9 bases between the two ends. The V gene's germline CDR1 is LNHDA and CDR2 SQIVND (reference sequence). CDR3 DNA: TGTGCCAGTAGCAAGGGTCGGAACACTGAAGCTTTCTTT. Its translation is CASSKGRNTEAFF.

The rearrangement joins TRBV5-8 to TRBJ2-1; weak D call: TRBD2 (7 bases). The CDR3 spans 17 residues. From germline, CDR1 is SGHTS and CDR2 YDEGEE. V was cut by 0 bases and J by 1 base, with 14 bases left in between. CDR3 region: CASSLAGGVESYNEQFF. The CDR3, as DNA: TGTGCCAGCAGCTTGGCGGGGGGCGTCGAATCCTACAATGAGCAGTTCTTC.

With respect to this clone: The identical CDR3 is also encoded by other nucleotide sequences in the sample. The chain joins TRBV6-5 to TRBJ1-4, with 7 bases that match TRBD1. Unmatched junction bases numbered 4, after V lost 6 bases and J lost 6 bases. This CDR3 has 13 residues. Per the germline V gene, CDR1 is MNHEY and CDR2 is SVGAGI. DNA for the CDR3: TGTGCCAGCAGAGACAGGGTGTATGAAAAACTGTTTTTT. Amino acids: CASRDRVYEKLFF.

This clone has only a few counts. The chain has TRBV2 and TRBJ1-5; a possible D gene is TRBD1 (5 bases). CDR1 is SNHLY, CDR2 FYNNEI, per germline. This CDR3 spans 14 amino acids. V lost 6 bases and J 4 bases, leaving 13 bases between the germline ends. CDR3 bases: TGTGCCAGCAGGGGTGACGGGGGAAATCAGCCCCAGCATTTT. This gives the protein CASRGDGGNQPQHF.

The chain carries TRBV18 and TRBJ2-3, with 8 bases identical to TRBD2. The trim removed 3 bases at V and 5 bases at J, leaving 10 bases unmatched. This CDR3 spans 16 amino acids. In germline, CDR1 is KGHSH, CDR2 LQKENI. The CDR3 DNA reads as TGTGCCAGCTCACCTCCTTTCGCGGGGGGAGTAGATACGCAGTATTTT. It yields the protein CASSPPFAGGVDTQYF.

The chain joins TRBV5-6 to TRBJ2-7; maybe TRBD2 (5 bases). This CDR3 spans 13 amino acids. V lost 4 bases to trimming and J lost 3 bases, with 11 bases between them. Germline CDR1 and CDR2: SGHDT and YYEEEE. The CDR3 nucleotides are TGTGCCAGCAGCAGCACAGCGGACTACGAGCAGTACTTC. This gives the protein CASSSTADYEQYF.

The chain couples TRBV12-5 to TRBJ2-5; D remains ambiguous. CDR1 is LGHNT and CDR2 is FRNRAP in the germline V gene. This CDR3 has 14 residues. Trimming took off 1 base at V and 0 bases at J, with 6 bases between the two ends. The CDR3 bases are TGTGCTAGTGGTTTGGGCTCGTACCAAGAGACCCAGTACTTC. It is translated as CASGLGSYQETQYF.

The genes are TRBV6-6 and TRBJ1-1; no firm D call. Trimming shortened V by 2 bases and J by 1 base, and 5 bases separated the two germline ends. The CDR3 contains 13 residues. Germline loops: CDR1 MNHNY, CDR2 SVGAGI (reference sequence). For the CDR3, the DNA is TGTGCCAGCAGTTACATGACGAACACTGAAGCTTTCTTT. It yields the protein CASSYMTNTEAFF.

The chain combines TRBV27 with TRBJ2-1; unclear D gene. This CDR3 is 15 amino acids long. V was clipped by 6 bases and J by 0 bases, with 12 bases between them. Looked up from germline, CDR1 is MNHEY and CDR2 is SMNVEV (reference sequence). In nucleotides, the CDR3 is TGTGCCAGCAGCCGCAGGAACAGCTCCTACAATGAGCAGTTCTTC. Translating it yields CASSRRNSSYNEQFF.

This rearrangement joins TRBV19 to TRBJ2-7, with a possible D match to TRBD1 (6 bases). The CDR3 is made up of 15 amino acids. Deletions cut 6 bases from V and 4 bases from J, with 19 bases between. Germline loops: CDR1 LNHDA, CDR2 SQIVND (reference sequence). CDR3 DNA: TGTGCCAGTAGCCGGGACACCATCCCTGGGTACGAGCAGTACTTC. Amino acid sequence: CASSRDTIPGYEQYF.

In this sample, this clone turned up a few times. CDR3 residues: CASSFTGTSGSGYEQYF. The CDR3 DNA reads TGTGCCAGCAGCTTCACCGGGACTAGCGGGAGCGGGTACGAGCAGTACTTC. V is TRBV4-2 and J is TRBJ2-7; TRBD2 aligns across 14 bases. The CDR3 spans 17 residues. The germline gives CDR1 LGHNA, CDR2 YNFKEQ. Losses at the gene ends were 5 bases for V and 4 bases for J; bases not matched to a gene: 10.

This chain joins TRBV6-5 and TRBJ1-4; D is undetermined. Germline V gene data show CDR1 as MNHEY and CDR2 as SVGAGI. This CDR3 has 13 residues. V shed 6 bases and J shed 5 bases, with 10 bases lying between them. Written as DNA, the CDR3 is TGTGCCAGCAGACACACAGAGAATGAAAAACTGTTTTTT. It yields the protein CASRHTENEKLFF.